The 5 T cell receptor beta chains presented below share a single source sample, sequenced in a study of blood T cell repertoires in COVID-19. Here immunoSEQ multiplex PCR was the method, and the copy in TCRdb shows in-frame clones only, minus some. The table records about 200,000 clones, around nine tenths of them present only once. Sample: PBMCs or T cells enriched from blood (not recorded which). These receptors came from a woman aged 25-40 years who had been exposed to COVID-19.

A word on this clone: Additional DNA sequences in this sample encode the identical CDR3. V and J are TRBV5-1 and TRBJ1-1, with TRBD1 matching 7 bases. Germline CDR1 SGHRS, CDR2 YFSETQ. The V gene end was trimmed by 0 bases and the J gene end by 6 bases; junction bases not matched to a gene: 2. CDR3 length: 13 amino acids. CDR3 DNA: TGCGCCAGCAGCTTGGGTCAGGGGGCTGAAGCTTTCTTT. It is translated as CASSLGQGAEAFF.

The chain recombines TRBV11-3 with TRBJ2-3; 10 nucleotides align to TRBD2. The germline CDR1 and CDR2 sequences are SGHNT and YENEEA. This CDR3 has 17 residues. After removal of 5 bases from V and 4 bases from J, the junction contained 12 bases not matched to a gene. The CDR3, as DNA: TGTGCCAGCAGCCGCCGATCTATAGCGGGGGGCCCAGATACGCAGTATTTT. Protein: CASSRRSIAGGPDTQYF.

V is TRBV5-6 and J is TRBJ2-7; tentative D call: TRBD1 (6 bases). CDR1 SGHDT and CDR2 YYEEEE come from the germline V gene. There are 13 residues in the CDR3. V lost 2 bases and J 7 bases, leaving 13 bases between the germline ends. CDR3 coding DNA: TGTGCCAGCAGCTTCATTCAGGGGCGGGAGCAGTACTTC. It is translated as CASSFIQGREQYF.

This chain connects TRBV3-1 (or the pseudogene TRBV3-2) to TRBJ1-1; 10 nucleotides agree with TRBD1. The V gene's germline CDR1 is LGHDT and CDR2 YNNKEL (reference sequence). The V gene end was trimmed by 1 base and the J gene end by 6 bases; junction bases not matched to a gene: 2. This CDR3 region has 14 residues. The CDR3 sequence is CASSQGQGASEAFF. The DNA for the CDR3 is TGTGCCAGCAGCCAAGGACAGGGGGCGTCTGAAGCTTTCTTT.

This chain uses TRBV5-1 with TRBJ1-4; D possibly corresponds to TRBD1 (6 bases). Trimming shortened V by 6 bases and J by 8 bases, and 17 bases separated the two germline ends. Germline CDR1 and CDR2: SGHRS and YFSETQ. This CDR3 comprises 14 residues. The CDR3 protein is CASTLQGLGEKLFF. The CDR3 region has the DNA TGCGCCAGCACCTTACAGGGCCTCGGGGAAAAACTGTTTTTT. Full variable domain (remainder filled in from reference TRBV5-1 and TRBJ1-4): KAGVTQTPRYLIKTRGQQVTLSCSPISGHRSVSWYQQTPGQGLQFLFEYFSETQRNKGNFPGRFSGRQFSNSRSEMNVSTLELGDSALYLCASTLQGLGEKLFFGSGTQLSVL.